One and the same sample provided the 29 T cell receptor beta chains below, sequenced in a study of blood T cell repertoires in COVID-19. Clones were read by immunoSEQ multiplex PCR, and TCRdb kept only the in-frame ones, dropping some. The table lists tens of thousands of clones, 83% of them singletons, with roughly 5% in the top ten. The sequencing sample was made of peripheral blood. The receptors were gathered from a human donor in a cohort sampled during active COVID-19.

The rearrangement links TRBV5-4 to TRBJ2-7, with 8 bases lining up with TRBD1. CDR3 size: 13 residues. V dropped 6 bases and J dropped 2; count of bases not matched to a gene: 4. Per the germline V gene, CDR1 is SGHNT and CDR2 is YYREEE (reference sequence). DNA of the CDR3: TGTGCCAGCAAGCCAGGGGGCGCCTACGAGCAGTACTTC. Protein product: CASKPGGAYEQYF.

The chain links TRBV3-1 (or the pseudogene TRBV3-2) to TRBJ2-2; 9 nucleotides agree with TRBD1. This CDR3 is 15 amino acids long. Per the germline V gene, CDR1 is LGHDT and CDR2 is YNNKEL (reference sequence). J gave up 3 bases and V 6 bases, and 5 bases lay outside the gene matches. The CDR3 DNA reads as TGTGCCAGCAGAGGACAGGGGAGGGACACCGGGGAGCTGTTTTTT. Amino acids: CASRGQGRDTGELFF.

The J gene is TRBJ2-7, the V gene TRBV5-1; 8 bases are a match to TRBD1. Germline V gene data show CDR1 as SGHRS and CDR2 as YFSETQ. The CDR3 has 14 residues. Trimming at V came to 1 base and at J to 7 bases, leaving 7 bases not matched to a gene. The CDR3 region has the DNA TGCGCCAGCAGCTTGCCAGGGGGCATGGAGGAGCAGTACTTC. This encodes CASSLPGGMEEQYF.

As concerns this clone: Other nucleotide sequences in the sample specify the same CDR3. The CDR3 spells CASSTGGPDTQYF. The CDR3 DNA is TGTGCCAGCAGCACAGGAGGGCCAGATACGCAGTATTTT. The V and J genes are TRBV5-4 and TRBJ2-3, with a tentative D call TRBD2 (6 bases). This CDR3 comprises 13 residues. Germline loops: CDR1 SGHNT, CDR2 YYREEE (reference sequence). Trimming cost V 4 bases and J 4 bases, with 10 bases left between them.

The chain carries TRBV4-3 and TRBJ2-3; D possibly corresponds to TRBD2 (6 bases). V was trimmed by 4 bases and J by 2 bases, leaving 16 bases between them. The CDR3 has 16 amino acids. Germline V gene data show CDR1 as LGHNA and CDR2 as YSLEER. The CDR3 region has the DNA TGCGCCAGCAGCCTGAGATGGGGCGGGGTCACAGATACGCAGTATTTT. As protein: CASSLRWGGVTDTQYF.

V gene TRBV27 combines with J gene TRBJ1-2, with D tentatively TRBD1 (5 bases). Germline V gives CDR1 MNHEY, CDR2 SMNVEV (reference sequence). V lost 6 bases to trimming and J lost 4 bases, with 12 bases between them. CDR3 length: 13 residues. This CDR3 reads CASSLDSSYGYTF. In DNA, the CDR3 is TGTGCCAGCAGCCTCGACAGTTCCTATGGCTACACCTTC.

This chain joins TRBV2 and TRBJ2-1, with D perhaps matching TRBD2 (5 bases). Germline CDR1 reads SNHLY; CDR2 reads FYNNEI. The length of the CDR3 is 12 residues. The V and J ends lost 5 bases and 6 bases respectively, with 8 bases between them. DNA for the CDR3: TGTGCCAGCAGTTGGACTGTCAATGAGCAGTTCTTC. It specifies CASSWTVNEQFF.

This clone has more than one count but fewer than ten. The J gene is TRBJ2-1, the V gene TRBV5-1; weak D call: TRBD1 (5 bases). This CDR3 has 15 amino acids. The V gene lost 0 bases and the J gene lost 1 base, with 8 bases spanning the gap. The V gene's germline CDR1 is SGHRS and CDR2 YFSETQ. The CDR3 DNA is TGCGCCAGCAGCTTGGGGGGCATTTCCTACAATGAGCAGTTCTTC. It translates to CASSLGGISYNEQFF.

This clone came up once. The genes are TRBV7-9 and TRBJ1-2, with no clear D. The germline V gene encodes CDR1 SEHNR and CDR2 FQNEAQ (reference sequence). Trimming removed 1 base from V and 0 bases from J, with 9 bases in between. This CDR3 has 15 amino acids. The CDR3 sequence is CASSLGQVANYGYTF. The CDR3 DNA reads TGTGCCAGCAGCTTAGGCCAGGTAGCTAACTATGGCTACACCTTC. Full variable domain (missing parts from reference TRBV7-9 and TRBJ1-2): DTGVSQNPRHKITKRGQNVTFRCDPISEHNRLYWYRQTLGQGPEFLTYFQNEAQLEKSRLLSDRFSAERPKGSFSTLEIQRTEQGDSAMYLCASSLGQVANYGYTFGSGTRLTVV.

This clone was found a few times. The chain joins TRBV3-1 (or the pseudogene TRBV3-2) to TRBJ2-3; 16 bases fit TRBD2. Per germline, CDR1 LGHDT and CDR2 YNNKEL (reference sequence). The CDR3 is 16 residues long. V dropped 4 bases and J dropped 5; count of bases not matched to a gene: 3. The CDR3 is CASSRGLAGGRDTQYF. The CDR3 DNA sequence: TGTGCCAGCAGCCGGGGACTAGCGGGGGGGCGAGATACGCAGTATTTT.

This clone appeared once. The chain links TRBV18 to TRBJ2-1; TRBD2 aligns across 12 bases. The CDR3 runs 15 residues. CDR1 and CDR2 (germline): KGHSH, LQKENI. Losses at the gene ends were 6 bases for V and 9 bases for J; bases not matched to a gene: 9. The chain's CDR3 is CASSLTSGGPTEQFF. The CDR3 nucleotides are TGTGCCAGCTCCCTCACTAGCGGGGGGCCCACTGAGCAGTTCTTC.

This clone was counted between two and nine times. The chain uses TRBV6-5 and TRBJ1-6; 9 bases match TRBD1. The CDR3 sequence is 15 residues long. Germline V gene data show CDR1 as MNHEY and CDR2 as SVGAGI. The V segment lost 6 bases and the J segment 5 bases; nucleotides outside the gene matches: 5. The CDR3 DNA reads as TGTGCCAGCAGGGGAGGACAGGGGAATAATTCACCCCTCCACTTT. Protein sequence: CASRGGQGNNSPLHF.

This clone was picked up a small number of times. CDR3 protein: CASSLRRGWGYTF. The CDR3 DNA reads TGTGCCAGCAGTTTGAGAAGGGGCTGGGGCTACACCTTC. The chain combines TRBV12-3 or TRBV12-4 with TRBJ1-2, with a possible D match to TRBD1 (5 bases). Deletions cut 3 bases from V and 8 bases from J, with 13 bases between. The CDR3 runs 13 residues.

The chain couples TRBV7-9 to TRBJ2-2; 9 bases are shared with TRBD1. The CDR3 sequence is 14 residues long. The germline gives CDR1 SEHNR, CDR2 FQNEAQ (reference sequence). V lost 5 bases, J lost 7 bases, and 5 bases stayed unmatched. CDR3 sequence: CASSPRTGVGELFF. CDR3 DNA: TGTGCCAGCAGCCCGAGGACAGGGGTCGGGGAGCTGTTTTTT.

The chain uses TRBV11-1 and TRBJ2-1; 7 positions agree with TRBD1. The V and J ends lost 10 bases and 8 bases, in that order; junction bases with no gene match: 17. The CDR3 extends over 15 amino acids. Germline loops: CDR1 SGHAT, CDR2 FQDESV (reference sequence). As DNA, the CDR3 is TGTGCCACCCACGAACGGCTCGGGACAGTCGATGAGCAGTTCTTC. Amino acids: CATHERLGTVDEQFF.

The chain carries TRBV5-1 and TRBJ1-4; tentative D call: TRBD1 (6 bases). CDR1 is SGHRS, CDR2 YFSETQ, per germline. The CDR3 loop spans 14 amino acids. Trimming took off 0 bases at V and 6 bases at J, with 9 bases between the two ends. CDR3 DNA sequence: TGCGCCAGCAGCTTGGCCAGGACAGATGAAAAACTGTTTTTT. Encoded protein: CASSLARTDEKLFF.

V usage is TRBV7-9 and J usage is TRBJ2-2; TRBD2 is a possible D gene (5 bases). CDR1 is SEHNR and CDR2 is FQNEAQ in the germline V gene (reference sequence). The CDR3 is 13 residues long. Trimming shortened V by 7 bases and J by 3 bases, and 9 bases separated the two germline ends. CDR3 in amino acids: CASISGDTGELFF. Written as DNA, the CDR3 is TGTGCCAGCATCTCCGGGGACACCGGGGAGCTGTTTTTT. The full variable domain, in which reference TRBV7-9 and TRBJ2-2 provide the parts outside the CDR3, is DTGVSQNPRHKITKRGQNVTFRCDPISEHNRLYWYRQTLGQGPEFLTYFQNEAQLEKSRLLSDRFSAERPKGSFSTLEIQRTEQGDSAMYLCASISGDTGELFFGEGSRLTVL.

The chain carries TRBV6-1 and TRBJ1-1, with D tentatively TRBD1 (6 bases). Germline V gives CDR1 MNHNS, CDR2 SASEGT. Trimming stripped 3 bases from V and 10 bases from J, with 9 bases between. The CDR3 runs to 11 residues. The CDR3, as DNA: TGTGCCAGCAGTGACCGGACAGCAGCTTTCTTT. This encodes CASSDRTAAFF.

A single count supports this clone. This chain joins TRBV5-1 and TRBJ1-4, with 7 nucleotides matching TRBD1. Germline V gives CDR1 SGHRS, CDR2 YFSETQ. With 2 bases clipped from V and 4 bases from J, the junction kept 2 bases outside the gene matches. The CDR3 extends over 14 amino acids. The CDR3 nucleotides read TGCGCCAGCAGCTTCGGGACAGTTAATGAAAAACTGTTTTTT. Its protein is CASSFGTVNEKLFF.

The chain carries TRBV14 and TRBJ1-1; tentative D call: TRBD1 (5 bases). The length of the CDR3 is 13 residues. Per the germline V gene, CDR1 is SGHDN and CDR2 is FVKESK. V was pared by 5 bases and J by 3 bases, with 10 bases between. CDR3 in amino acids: CASSYQGYTEAFF. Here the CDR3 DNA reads TGTGCCAGCAGCTATCAGGGCTACACTGAAGCTTTCTTT. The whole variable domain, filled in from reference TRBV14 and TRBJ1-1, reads EAGVTQFPSHSVIEKGQTVTLRCDPISGHDNLYWYRRVMGKEIKFLLHFVKESKQDESGMPNNRFLAERTGGTYSTLKVQPAELEDSGVYFCASSYQGYTEAFFGQGTRLTVV.

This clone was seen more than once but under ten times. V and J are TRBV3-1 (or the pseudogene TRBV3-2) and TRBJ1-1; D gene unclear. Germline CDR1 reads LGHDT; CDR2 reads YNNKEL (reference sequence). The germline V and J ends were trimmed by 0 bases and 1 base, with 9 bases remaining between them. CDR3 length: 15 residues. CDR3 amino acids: CASSQDLAGNTEAFF. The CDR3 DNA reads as TGTGCCAGCAGCCAAGATCTGGCAGGGAACACTGAAGCTTTCTTT.

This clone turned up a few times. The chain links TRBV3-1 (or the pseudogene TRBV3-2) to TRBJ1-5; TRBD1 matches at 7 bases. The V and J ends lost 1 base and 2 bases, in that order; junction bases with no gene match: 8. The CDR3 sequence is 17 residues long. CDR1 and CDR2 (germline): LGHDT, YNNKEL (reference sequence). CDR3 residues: CASSQGRQGNCNQPQHF. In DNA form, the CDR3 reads TGTGCCAGCAGCCAAGGACGACAGGGAAATTGCAATCAGCCCCAGCATTTT.

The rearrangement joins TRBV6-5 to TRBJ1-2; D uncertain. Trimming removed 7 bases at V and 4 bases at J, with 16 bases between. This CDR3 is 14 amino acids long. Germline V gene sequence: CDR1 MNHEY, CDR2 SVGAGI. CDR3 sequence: CASTHSGGGYGYTF. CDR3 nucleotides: TGTGCCAGCACCCATTCCGGAGGAGGCTATGGCTACACCTTC.

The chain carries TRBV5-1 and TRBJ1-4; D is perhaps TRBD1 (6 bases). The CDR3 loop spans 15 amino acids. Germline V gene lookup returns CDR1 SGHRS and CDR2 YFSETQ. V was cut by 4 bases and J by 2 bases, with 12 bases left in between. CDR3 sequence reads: CASSNSQGTNEKLFF. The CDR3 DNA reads TGCGCCAGCAGCAACTCACAGGGCACTAATGAAAAACTGTTTTTT.

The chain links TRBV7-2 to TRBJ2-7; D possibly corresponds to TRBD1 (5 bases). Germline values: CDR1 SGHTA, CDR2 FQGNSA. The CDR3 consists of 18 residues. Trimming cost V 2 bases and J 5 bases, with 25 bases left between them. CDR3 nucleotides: TGTGCCAGCAGCTTAACCCCTATCAGGATAGGGGAAGGTGACGAGCAGTACTTC. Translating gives CASSLTPIRIGEGDEQYF. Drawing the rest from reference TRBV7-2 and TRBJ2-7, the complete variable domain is GAGVSQSPSNKVTEKGKDVELRCDPISGHTALYWYRQSLGQGLEFLIYFQGNSAPDKSGLPSDRFSAERTGGSVSTLTIQRTQQEDSAVYLCASSLTPIRIGEGDEQYFGPGTRLTVT.

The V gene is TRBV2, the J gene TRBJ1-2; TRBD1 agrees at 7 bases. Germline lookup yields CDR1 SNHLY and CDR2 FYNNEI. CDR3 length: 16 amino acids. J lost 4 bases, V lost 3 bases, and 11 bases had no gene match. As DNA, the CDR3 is TGTGCCAGCAGTGAGGGTCTGGGCAGGGGGAGCTATGGCTACACCTTC. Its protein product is CASSEGLGRGSYGYTF.

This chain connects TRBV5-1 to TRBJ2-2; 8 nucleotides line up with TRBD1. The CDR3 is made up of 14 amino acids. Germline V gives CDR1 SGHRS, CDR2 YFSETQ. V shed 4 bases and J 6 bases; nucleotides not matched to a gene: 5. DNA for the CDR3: TGCGCCAGCAGCCCGGACAGGGAAGCCGGGGAGCTGTTTTTT. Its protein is CASSPDREAGELFF.

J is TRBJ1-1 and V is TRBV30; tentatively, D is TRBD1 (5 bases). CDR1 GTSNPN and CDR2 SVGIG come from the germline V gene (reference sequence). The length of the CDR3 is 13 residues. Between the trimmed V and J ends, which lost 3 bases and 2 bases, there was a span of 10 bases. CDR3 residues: CAWRTDFNTEAFF. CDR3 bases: TGTGCCTGGAGGACAGACTTTAACACTGAAGCTTTCTTT. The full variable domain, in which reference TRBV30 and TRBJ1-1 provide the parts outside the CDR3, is SQTIHQWPATLVQPVGSPLSLECTVEGTSNPNLYWYRQAAGRGLQLLFYSVGIGQISSEVPQNLSASRPQDRQFILSSKKLLLSDSGFYLCAWRTDFNTEAFFGQGTRLTVV.

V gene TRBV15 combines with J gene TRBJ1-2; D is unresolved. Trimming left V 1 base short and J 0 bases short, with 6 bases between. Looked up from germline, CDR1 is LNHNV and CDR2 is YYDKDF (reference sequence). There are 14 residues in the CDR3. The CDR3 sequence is CATSRVKTNYGYTF. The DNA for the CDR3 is TGTGCCACCAGCAGAGTTAAAACTAACTATGGCTACACCTTC. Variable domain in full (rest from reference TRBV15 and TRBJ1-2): DAMVIQNPRYQVTQFGKPVTLSCSQTLNHNVMYWYQQKSSQAPKLLFHYYDKDFNNEADTPDNFQSRRPNTSFCFLDIRSPGLGDTAMYLCATSRVKTNYGYTFGSGTRLTVV.